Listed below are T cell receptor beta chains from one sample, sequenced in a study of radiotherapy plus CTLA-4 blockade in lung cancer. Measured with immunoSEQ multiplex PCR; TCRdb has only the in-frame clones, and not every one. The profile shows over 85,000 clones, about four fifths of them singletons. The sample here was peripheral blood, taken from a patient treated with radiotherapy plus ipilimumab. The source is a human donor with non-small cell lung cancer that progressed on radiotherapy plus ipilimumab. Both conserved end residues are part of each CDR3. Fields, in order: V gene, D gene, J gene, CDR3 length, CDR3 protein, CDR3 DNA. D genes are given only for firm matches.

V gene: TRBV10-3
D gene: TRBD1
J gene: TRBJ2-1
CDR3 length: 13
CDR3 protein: CAISERDRSEQFF
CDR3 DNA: TGTGCCATCAGTGAACGGGACAGGTCTGAGCAGTTCTTC

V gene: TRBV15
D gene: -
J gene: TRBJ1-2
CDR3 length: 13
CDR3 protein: CATSRRKRDGYTF
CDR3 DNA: TGTGCCACCAGCAGACGTAAACGGGATGGCTACACCTTC

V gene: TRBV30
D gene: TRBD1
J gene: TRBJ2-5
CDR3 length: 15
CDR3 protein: CAWSVLTGGLETQYF
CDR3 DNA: TGTGCCTGGAGTGTACTGACAGGGGGCTTGGAGACCCAGTACTTC

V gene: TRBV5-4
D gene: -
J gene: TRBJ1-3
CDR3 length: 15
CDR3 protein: CASSLDAGSGNTIYF
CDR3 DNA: TGTGCCAGCAGCTTGGATGCGGGATCTGGAAACACCATATATTTT

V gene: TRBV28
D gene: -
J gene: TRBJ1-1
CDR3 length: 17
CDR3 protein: CASSLIVGESKGTEAFF
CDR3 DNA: TGTGCCAGCAGTTTAATCGTTGGGGAGTCCAAGGGCACTGAAGCTTTCTTT

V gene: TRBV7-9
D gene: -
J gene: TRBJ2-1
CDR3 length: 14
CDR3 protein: CATYSSGTNNEQFF
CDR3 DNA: TGTGCCACCTATTCCAGCGGAACCAACAATGAGCAGTTCTTC

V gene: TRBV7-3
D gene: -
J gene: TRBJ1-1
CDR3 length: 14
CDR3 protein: CASSLKGGPAEAFF
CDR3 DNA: TGTGCCAGCAGCTTAAAGGGGGGGCCTGCTGAAGCTTTCTTT

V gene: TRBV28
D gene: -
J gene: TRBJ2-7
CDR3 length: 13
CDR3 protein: CASSHTGIYEQYF
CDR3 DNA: TGTGCCAGCAGTCATACAGGGATTTACGAGCAGTACTTC

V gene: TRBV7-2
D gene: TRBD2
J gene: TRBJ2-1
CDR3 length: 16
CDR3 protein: CASSSLILAGGNEQFF
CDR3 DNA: TGTGCCAGCAGCTCCCTTATCCTAGCGGGAGGAAATGAGCAGTTCTTC

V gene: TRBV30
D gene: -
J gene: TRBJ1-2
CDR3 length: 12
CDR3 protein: CACQQGTLGYTF
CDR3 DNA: TGTGCCTGTCAACAGGGCACGCTTGGCTACACCTTC

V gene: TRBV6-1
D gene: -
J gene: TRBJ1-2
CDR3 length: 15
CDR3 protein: CASSEKGKINYGYTF
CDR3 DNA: TGTGCCAGCAGTGAAAAGGGAAAAATCAATTATGGCTACACCTTC

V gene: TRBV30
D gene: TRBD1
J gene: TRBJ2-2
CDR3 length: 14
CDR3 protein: CAWKRGQGIGELFF
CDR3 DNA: TGTGCCTGGAAACGGGGACAGGGGATCGGGGAGCTGTTTTTT

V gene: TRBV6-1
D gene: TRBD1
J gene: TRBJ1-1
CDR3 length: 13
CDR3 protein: CASSRIGQDGAFF
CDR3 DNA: TGTGCCAGCAGCCGGATTGGACAGGATGGAGCTTTCTTT

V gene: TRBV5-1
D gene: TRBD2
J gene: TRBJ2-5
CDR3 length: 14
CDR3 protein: CASSDPGGAETQYF
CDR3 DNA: TGCGCCAGCAGCGATCCGGGAGGAGCAGAGACCCAGTACTTC